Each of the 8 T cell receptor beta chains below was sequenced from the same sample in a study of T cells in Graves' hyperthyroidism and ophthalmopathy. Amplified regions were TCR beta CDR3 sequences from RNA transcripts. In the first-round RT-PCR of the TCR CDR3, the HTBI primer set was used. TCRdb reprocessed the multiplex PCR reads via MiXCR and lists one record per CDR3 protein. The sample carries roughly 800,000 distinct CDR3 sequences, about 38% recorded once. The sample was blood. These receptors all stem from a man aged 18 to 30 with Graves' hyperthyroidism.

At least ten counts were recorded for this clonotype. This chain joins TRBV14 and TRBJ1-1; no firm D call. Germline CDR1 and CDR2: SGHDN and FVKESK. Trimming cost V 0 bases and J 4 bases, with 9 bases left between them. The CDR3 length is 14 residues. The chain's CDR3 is CASSQESGSTEAFF. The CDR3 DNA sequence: TGTGCCAGCAGCCAAGAATCGGGGAGCACTGAAGCTTTCTTT.

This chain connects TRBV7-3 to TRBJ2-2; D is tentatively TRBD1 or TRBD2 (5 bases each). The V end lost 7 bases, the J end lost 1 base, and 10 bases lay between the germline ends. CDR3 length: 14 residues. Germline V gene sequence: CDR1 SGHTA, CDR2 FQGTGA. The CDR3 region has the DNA TGTGCCAGCACCCCGGGGCAGAACACCGGGGAGCTGTTTTTT. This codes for CASTPGQNTGELFF.

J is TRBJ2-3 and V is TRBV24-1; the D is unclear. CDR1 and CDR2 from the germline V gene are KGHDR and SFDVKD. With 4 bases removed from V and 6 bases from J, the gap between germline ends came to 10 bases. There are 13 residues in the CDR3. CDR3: CATSEHARDTQYF. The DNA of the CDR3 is TGTGCCACCAGTGAACACGCTCGCGATACGCAGTATTTT.

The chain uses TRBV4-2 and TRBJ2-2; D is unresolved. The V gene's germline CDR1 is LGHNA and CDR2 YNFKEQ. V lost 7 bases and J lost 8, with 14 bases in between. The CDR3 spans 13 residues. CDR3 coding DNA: TGTGCCAGCACGACCTCGGCCGAGGGGGAGCTGTTTTTT. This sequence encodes CASTTSAEGELFF.

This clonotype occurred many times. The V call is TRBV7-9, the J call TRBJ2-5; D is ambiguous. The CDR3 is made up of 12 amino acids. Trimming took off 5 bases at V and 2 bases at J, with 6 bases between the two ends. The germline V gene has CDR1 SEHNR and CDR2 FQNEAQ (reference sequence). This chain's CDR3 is CASSAAQETQYF. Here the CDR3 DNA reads TGTGCCAGCAGCGCTGCGCAAGAGACCCAGTACTTC. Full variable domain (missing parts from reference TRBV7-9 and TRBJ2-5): DTGVSQNPRHKITKRGQNVTFRCDPISEHNRLYWYRQTLGQGPEFLTYFQNEAQLEKSRLLSDRFSAERPKGSFSTLEIQRTEQGDSAMYLCASSAAQETQYFGPGTRLLVL.

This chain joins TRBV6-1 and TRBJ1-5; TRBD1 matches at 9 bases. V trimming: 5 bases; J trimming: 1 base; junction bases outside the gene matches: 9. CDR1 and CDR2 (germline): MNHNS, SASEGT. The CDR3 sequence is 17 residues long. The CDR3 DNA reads TGTGCCAGCAGTAGAACACGGGACAGGGAAAGCAATCAGCCCCAGCATTTT. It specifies CASSRTRDRESNQPQHF.

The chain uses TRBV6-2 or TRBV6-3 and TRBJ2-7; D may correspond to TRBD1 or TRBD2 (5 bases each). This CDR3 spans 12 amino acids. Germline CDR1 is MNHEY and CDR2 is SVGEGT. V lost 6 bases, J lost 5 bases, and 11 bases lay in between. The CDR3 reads CASREGRDEQYF. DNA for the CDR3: TGTGCCAGCAGAGAGGGGCGGGACGAGCAGTACTTC.

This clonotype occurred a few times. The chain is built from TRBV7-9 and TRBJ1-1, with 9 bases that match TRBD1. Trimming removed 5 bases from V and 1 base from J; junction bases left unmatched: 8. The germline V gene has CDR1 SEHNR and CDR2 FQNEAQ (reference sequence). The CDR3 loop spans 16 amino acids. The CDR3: CASSQETGGRNTEAFF. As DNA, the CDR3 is TGTGCCAGCAGCCAGGAAACAGGGGGCAGGAACACTGAAGCTTTCTTT.